The 27 T cell receptor beta chains in this list originate from one sample, sequenced in a study of T cell repertoires in cytomegalovirus infection. These receptors' antigens are unknown. TCRdb reprocessed the reads via MiXCR and lists one record per CDR3 protein. Among some 590,000 distinct CDR3 sequences listed, under 45% were seen once. The sequences come from cultured PBMCs, collected from culture after CMV antigen stimulation. The source of these receptors is a human donor in good health (CMV status not recorded). Some clones in this sample may be carry-over from other donors' samples.

The chain has TRBV12-3 or TRBV12-4 and TRBJ2-1, with D perhaps TRBD1 (5 bases). The ends were cut back, 6 bases at V and 8 bases at J, with 23 bases in the middle. The CDR3 extends over 16 amino acids. CDR3 DNA: TGTGCCAGCAGGCAGGGCAAAGGGTCATCGGTGGATGAGCAGTTCTTC. It yields the protein CASRQGKGSSVDEQFF.

V is TRBV7-9 and J is TRBJ1-2; D might be TRBD1 (5 bases). There are 13 residues in the CDR3. Germline values: CDR1 SEHNR, CDR2 FQNEAQ (reference sequence). V shed 5 bases and J shed 8 bases, with 15 bases lying between them. The CDR3 DNA reads TGTGCCAGCAGCCTTTTGAGGGGCGAGGGCTACACCTTC. Its protein is CASSLLRGEGYTF. The full variable domain, completed using reference TRBV7-9 and TRBJ1-2, is DTGVSQNPRHKITKRGQNVTFRCDPISEHNRLYWYRQTLGQGPEFLTYFQNEAQLEKSRLLSDRFSAERPKGSFSTLEIQRTEQGDSAMYLCASSLLRGEGYTFGSGTRLTVV.

The V gene is TRBV6-1, the J gene TRBJ2-3; TRBD1 matches 10 bases. V was pared by 6 bases and J by 1 base, with 4 bases of the junction left unmatched. This CDR3 has 15 residues. Germline V gene data show CDR1 as MNHNS and CDR2 as SASEGT. CDR3 amino acids: CASRSGQGRTDTQYF. In DNA, the CDR3 is TGTGCCAGCAGGTCGGGACAGGGGCGCACAGATACGCAGTATTTT.

This clonotype was seen more than once but under ten times. J is TRBJ2-3 and V is TRBV7-2; D perhaps matches TRBD2 (5 bases). Germline V lookup: CDR1 SGHTA, CDR2 FQGNSA. V lost 5 bases and J 1 base, leaving 19 bases between the germline ends. CDR3 size: 17 residues. The chain's CDR3 is CASSNTRTGRRTDTQYF. DNA for the CDR3: TGTGCCAGCAGCAATACGCGGACTGGGCGCCGCACAGATACGCAGTATTTT. Variable domain in full (rest from reference TRBV7-2 and TRBJ2-3): GAGVSQSPSNKVTEKGKDVELRCDPISGHTALYWYRQSLGQGLEFLIYFQGNSAPDKSGLPSDRFSAERTGGSVSTLTIQRTQQEDSAVYLCASSNTRTGRRTDTQYFGPGTRLTVL.

V gene TRBV7-2 combines with J gene TRBJ2-7, with D perhaps TRBD2 (6 bases). Deletions cut 5 bases from V and 4 bases from J, with 15 bases between. The CDR3 sequence is 14 residues long. Germline-derived CDR1 and CDR2 are SGHTA and FQGNSA. This chain's CDR3 is CASSRPGTPYEQYF. The CDR3 region has the DNA TGTGCCAGCAGCCGCCCCGGGACTCCGTACGAGCAGTACTTC.

This chain uses TRBV12-3 or TRBV12-4 with TRBJ1-2, with 12 bases that match TRBD1. The CDR3 has 15 amino acids. The junction had 8 bases not matched to a gene; V was cut back by 4 bases and J by 8 bases. For the CDR3, the DNA is TGTGCCAGCAGTTCCCCCGGGACAGGGGGCTTAGGCTACACCTTC. It codes for CASSSPGTGGLGYTF.

The chain uses TRBV12-3 or TRBV12-4 and TRBJ1-3, with D possibly matching TRBD1 (5 bases). The V end lost 3 bases, the J end lost 0 bases, and 18 bases lay between the germline ends. The CDR3 has 18 residues. CDR3 residues: CASSFLAAGITSGNTIYF. The CDR3 DNA reads as TGTGCCAGCAGTTTTCTTGCGGCAGGGATTACCTCTGGAAACACCATATATTTT.

The rearrangement uses TRBV12-3 or TRBV12-4 and TRBJ2-7; 7 nucleotides agree with TRBD2. With 7 bases clipped from V and 6 bases from J, the junction kept 12 bases outside the gene matches. The CDR3 spans 14 residues. The CDR3, as DNA: TGTGCCAGCACTACGACGAGCGGGAAGAGCGAGCAGTACTTC. Protein product: CASTTTSGKSEQYF.

The rearrangement uses TRBV4-2 and TRBJ2-4; 10 nucleotides match TRBD1. The V segment lost 1 base and the J segment 1 base; nucleotides outside the gene matches: 1. This CDR3 is 16 amino acids long. Germline V gives CDR1 LGHNA, CDR2 YNFKEQ. Here the CDR3 reads CASSQGGQGAKNIQYF. CDR3 nucleotides: TGTGCCAGCAGCCAAGGGGGACAGGGGGCCAAAAACATTCAGTACTTC.

V and J are TRBV10-3 and TRBJ2-1; D remains ambiguous. Trimming pared 4 bases from V and 2 bases from J, leaving 18 bases between. This CDR3 spans 17 amino acids. CDR1 is ENHRY and CDR2 is SYGVKD in the germline V gene. The CDR3 nucleotides are TGTGCCATCAGTGTTAAGGGAACACTAAAAACCTACAATGAGCAGTTCTTC. Protein product: CAISVKGTLKTYNEQFF.

V usage is TRBV27 and J usage is TRBJ2-7, with D hard to call. The CDR3 has 16 residues. The germline gives CDR1 MNHEY, CDR2 SMNVEV (reference sequence). The V gene lost 0 bases and the J gene lost 3 bases, with 15 bases spanning the gap. CDR3 nucleotide sequence: TGTGCCAGCAGTTTATCTTTTAGGGCAGGTTTCTACGAGCAGTACTTC. This sequence encodes CASSLSFRAGFYEQYF.

In this sample, this clonotype turned up a few times. The rearrangement joins TRBV20-1 to TRBJ2-1; 8 bases map to TRBD2. This CDR3 has 14 amino acids. Germline values: CDR1 DFQATT, CDR2 SNEGSKA (reference sequence). V lost 5 bases and J lost 4; bases outside the gene matches: 7. DNA of the CDR3: TGCAGTGCTCCTACTAGCGGACTTTACAATGAGCAGTTCTTC. This sequence encodes CSAPTSGLYNEQFF.

This chain links TRBV2 with TRBJ2-5; TRBD1 aligns across 7 bases. The CDR3 totals 14 residues. Germline V gives CDR1 SNHLY, CDR2 FYNNEI. With 6 bases clipped from V and 4 bases from J, the junction kept 8 bases outside the gene matches. In DNA form, the CDR3 reads TGTGCCAGCAGAGCGAGACAGGGTCCAGAGACCCAGTACTTC. Its translation: CASRARQGPETQYF. Full variable domain (rest looked up from reference TRBV2 and TRBJ2-5): EPEVTQTPSHQVTQMGQEVILRCVPISNHLYFYWYRQILGQKVEFLVSFYNNEISEKSEIFDDQFSVERPDGSNFTLKIRSTKLEDSAMYFCASRARQGPETQYFGPGTRLLVL.

The rearrangement uses TRBV7-2 and TRBJ2-5; 9 nucleotides align to TRBD2. CDR1 is SGHTA and CDR2 is FQGNSA in the germline V gene. The trim removed 2 bases at V and 5 bases at J, leaving 6 bases unmatched. This CDR3 has 15 amino acids. The CDR3 is CASSLRAGGMETQYF. In DNA form, the CDR3 reads TGTGCCAGCAGCTTAAGGGCGGGAGGGATGGAGACCCAGTACTTC.

This clonotype was seen once. The chain combines TRBV28 with TRBJ2-5, with 12 bases that match TRBD2. The CDR3 runs to 15 residues. Germline V gives CDR1 MDHEN, CDR2 SYDVKM. The ends lost 5 bases at V and 3 bases at J; junction bases unmatched: 4. The DNA of the CDR3 is TGTGCCAGCAGTCAACGACTAGCGGGGGAAGAGACCCAGTACTTC. Its translation is CASSQRLAGEETQYF.

The sample holds many counts of this clonotype. The chain combines TRBV2 with TRBJ1-5; 7 bases line up with TRBD1. CDR1 is SNHLY and CDR2 is FYNNEI in the germline V gene. The CDR3 covers 14 residues. Trimming removed 6 bases from V and 1 base from J; junction bases left unmatched: 3. The CDR3 DNA reads TGTGCCAGCAGGACAGGGTTGAGCAATCAGCCCCAGCATTTT. This translates into CASRTGLSNQPQHF.

This clonotype was recorded only once. The rearrangement joins TRBV5-6 to TRBJ2-5, with a weak D call TRBD1 (5 bases). Trimming cost V 4 bases and J 2 bases, with 18 bases left between them. The germline V gene encodes CDR1 SGHDT and CDR2 YYEEEE. The CDR3 is 16 amino acids. The CDR3 is CASSLTYAGIQETQYF. The DNA for the CDR3 is TGTGCCAGCAGCCTGACGTATGCAGGGATTCAAGAGACCCAGTACTTC.

The chain uses TRBV11-2 and TRBJ1-6, with a possible D match to TRBD1 (5 bases). Trimming shortened V by 5 bases and J by 5 bases, and 10 bases separated the two germline ends. Germline assignment: CDR1 SGHAT and CDR2 FQNNGV. The CDR3 is 14 residues long. The chain's CDR3 is CASSLGLNNSPLHF. The CDR3 bases are TGTGCCAGCAGCCTGGGACTGAATAATTCACCCCTCCACTTT.

The V call is TRBV7-2, the J call TRBJ1-2, with 8 bases fitting TRBD1. Germline trimming cut 4 bases from V and 7 bases from J; bases unmatched to any gene: 11. Per germline, CDR1 SGHTA and CDR2 FQGNSA. This CDR3 comprises 15 residues. CDR3 sequence (DNA): TGTGCCAGCAGCTCGGACAGGGATTCTTTACGTGGCTACACCTTC. It yields the protein CASSSDRDSLRGYTF. Filled out from reference TRBV7-2 and TRBJ1-2, the complete variable domain reads GAGVSQSPSNKVTEKGKDVELRCDPISGHTALYWYRQSLGQGLEFLIYFQGNSAPDKSGLPSDRFSAERTGGSVSTLTIQRTQQEDSAVYLCASSSDRDSLRGYTFGSGTRLTVV.

This clonotype was observed a few times. This chain connects TRBV7-2 to TRBJ2-3, with D perhaps TRBD1 or TRBD2 (5 bases each). The CDR3 covers 16 residues. Germline V gives CDR1 SGHTA, CDR2 FQGNSA. V was shortened by 1 base and J by 4 bases, with 15 bases between the two germline ends. CDR3 coding DNA: TGTGCCAGCAGCTTAGGCAGGGCCCTCGGGGCAGATACGCAGTATTTT. This codes for CASSLGRALGADTQYF.

This clonotype was seen a few times. This sequence joins TRBV6-5 and TRBJ1-5; D remains ambiguous. CDR1 MNHEY and CDR2 SVGAGI come from the germline V gene. This CDR3 comprises 13 residues. The V end was cut by 7 bases, the J end by 2 bases, with 9 bases between. The CDR3 region is CASKGNGNQPQHF. The CDR3 DNA is TGTGCCAGCAAAGGGAATGGCAATCAGCCCCAGCATTTT.

The chain recombines TRBV6-2 or TRBV6-3 with TRBJ2-1; D not certain. The CDR3 totals 16 residues. V was clipped by 0 bases and J by 5 bases, with 14 bases between them. The germline gives CDR1 MNHEY, CDR2 SVGEGT. The CDR3 nucleotides read TGTGCCAGCAGTTACTCCCTACCGAAAGTGAACAATGAGCAGTTCTTC. This codes for CASSYSLPKVNNEQFF.

The chain uses TRBV19 and TRBJ2-2; D perhaps matches TRBD1 (6 bases). The ends were cut back, 6 bases at V and 0 bases at J, with 14 bases in the middle. The CDR3 runs 16 residues. Germline V gives CDR1 LNHDA, CDR2 SQIVND (reference sequence). The DNA for the CDR3 is TGTGCCAGTAGCGAATTACAGGGTGCGAACACCGGGGAGCTGTTTTTT. Amino acid sequence: CASSELQGANTGELFF.

The chain has TRBV20-1 and TRBJ1-5; D uncertain. Germline-derived CDR1 and CDR2 are DFQATT and SNEGSKA (reference sequence). This CDR3 has 11 residues. The germline V and J ends were trimmed by 1 base and 10 bases, with 8 bases remaining between them. CDR3 residues: CSARGRGPQHF. The CDR3 region has the DNA TGCAGTGCTAGAGGCCGTGGCCCCCAGCATTTT.

V gene TRBV7-2 combines with J gene TRBJ1-1, with TRBD1 matching 7 bases. Germline CDR1 and CDR2: SGHTA and FQGNSA. CDR3 length: 14 amino acids. The ends lost 5 bases at V and 6 bases at J; junction bases unmatched: 9. CDR3 sequence (DNA): TGTGCCAGCAGCCAGACAGGGAGAGGCGCTGAAGCTTTCTTT. Translated, it gives CASSQTGRGAEAFF.

The chain recombines TRBV19 with TRBJ1-1, with no clear D. V was cut by 3 bases and J by 0 bases, with 5 bases left in between. Germline CDR1 LNHDA, CDR2 SQIVND (reference sequence). The CDR3 covers 13 residues. CDR3 amino acids: CASSIAVNTEAFF. CDR3 in DNA: TGTGCCAGTAGTATCGCGGTGAACACTGAAGCTTTCTTT.

This clonotype has more than one count but fewer than ten. The V gene is TRBV5-4, the J gene TRBJ2-7, with unresolved D. CDR3 length: 14 amino acids. CDR1 SGHNT and CDR2 YYREEE come from the germline V gene (reference sequence). Deletions cut 1 base from V and 3 bases from J, with 11 bases between. The CDR3 region is CASSLSANDYEQYF. CDR3 DNA: TGTGCCAGCAGCTTGTCAGCAAACGACTACGAGCAGTACTTC.